A selection of T cell receptor beta chains follows, all from one sample in a study of beta chain features in type 1 diabetes. Produced via immunoSEQ multiplex PCR; TCRdb's table is partial and in-frame only. This sample yields roughly 300,000 clones, of which 13% to 15% are seen a single time; about 0.017% belongs to the top ten. The sample taken for sequencing was naive CD4+ T cells from blood. The receptors derive from a man between 25 and 39 years old with type 1 diabetes. Each CDR3 is given with its conserved first and last residue. The D gene is left open where the match is weak. Expanded clones get a size class; other rows say once, few or many, or leave the size out.

. TRBJ2-1 TRBV4-3 . CASSQEPAGAGNEQFF TGCGCCAGCAGCCAAGAACCCGCAGGGGCAGGGAATGAGCAGTTCTTC
. TRBJ2-5 TRBV18 TRBD2 CASSPQAGGPETQYF TGTGCCAGCTCACCACAAGCGGGAGGTCCAGAGACCCAGTACTTC
. TRBJ2-7 TRBV6-1 TRBD2 CASSPGTSLLEQYF TGTGCCAGCAGTCCCGGGACTAGTCTTCTCGAGCAGTACTTC
. TRBJ2-7 TRBV5-6 . CASSAGYEQYF TGTGCCAGCAGCGCAGGCTACGAGCAGTACTTC
. TRBJ2-1 TRBV5-6 . CASSLDNEQFF TGTGCCAGCAGCCTTGACAATGAGCAGTTCTTC
few TRBJ2-2 TRBV7-3 . CASSLDTGKTGELFF TGTGCCAGCAGCTTAGACACAGGGAAAACCGGGGAGCTGTTTTTT
few TRBJ2-3 TRBV19 TRBD2 CASSRTRTDTQYF TGTGCCAGTAGCAGGACTAGGACAGATACGCAGTATTTT
. TRBJ1-2 TRBV4-3 . CASSPPAGGGGYTF TGCGCCAGCAGCCCCCCGGCGGGGGGTGGTGGCTACACCTTC
few TRBJ2-1 TRBV30 . CAWSPGRNEQFF TGTGCCTGGAGCCCTGGCAGGAATGAGCAGTTCTTC
. TRBJ2-7 TRBV5-4 TRBD2 CASSRTSGTYEQYF TGTGCCAGCAGTCGGACTAGCGGGACCTACGAGCAGTACTTC
few TRBJ2-1 TRBV19 TRBD1 CASSIGPGGYNEQFF TGTGCCAGTAGTATCGGGCCAGGGGGCTACAATGAGCAGTTCTTC
. TRBJ2-1 TRBV9 TRBD1 CASSVGGTGWNNEQFF TGTGCCAGCAGCGTAGGTGGGACAGGGTGGAACAATGAGCAGTTCTTC
. TRBJ2-5 TRBV7-9 . CASSYRAEETQYF TGTGCCAGCAGTTACAGGGCGGAAGAGACCCAGTACTTC
few TRBJ1-3 TRBV28 . CASSSGTSSGNTIYF TGTGCCAGCAGTTCTGGTACTTCCTCTGGAAACACCATATATTTT
few TRBJ1-5 TRBV25-1 . CASSEAGQGSNQPQHF TGTGCCAGCAGTGAAGCGGGGCAGGGTAGCAATCAGCCCCAGCATTTT
. TRBJ2-7 TRBV2 . CASTLATSSGGQYF TGTGCCAGCACCTTAGCGACTTCCTCCGGCGGGCAGTACTTC
few TRBJ2-6 TRBV19 TRBD1 CASSDRGRAGANVLTF TGTGCCAGTAGTGACAGGGGGCGCGCTGGGGCCAACGTCCTGACTTTC
. TRBJ2-1 TRBV2 . CASKAAGYNEQFF TGTGCCAGCAAGGCAGCGGGCTACAATGAGCAGTTCTTC
few TRBJ2-1 TRBV11-1 . CASSPSVLNEQFF TGTGCCAGCAGCCCCTCCGTCCTCAATGAGCAGTTCTTC
. TRBJ2-1 TRBV5-4 . CASSKPGGDEQFF TGTGCCAGCAGCAAGCCGGGGGGCGATGAGCAGTTCTTC
few TRBJ2-7 TRBV7-2 TRBD2 CASSLRGRIGIVEQYF TGTGCCAGCAGCCTCCGCGGGAGGATTGGGATTGTCGAGCAGTACTTC
. TRBJ2-6 TRBV30 . CAWSVLRTGRVYGANVLTF TGTGCCTGGAGTGTACTGCGGACGGGAAGGGTTTATGGGGCCAACGTCCTGACTTTC
. TRBJ1-4 TRBV11-2 . CASSFSSTTNEKLFF TGTGCCAGCAGCTTTTCGAGTACAACTAATGAAAAACTGTTTTTT
. TRBJ1-5 TRBV28 . CASSLGQGQQPQHF TGTGCCAGCAGTTTAGGGCAGGGGCAACAGCCCCAGCATTTT
few TRBJ1-1 TRBV7-3 . CASSLSQGLMNTEAFF TGTGCCAGCAGCTTAAGTCAGGGGCTCATGAACACTGAAGCTTTCTTT
. TRBJ2-3 TRBV19 TRBD1 CATSDRGGDTQYF TGTGCCACCTCCGACAGGGGAGGAGATACGCAGTATTTT
few TRBJ2-1 TRBV11-2 TRBD2 CASSLLAGVYNEQFF TGTGCCAGCAGCTTACTAGCGGGAGTTTACAATGAGCAGTTCTTC
few TRBJ2-1 TRBV7-8 . CASSLARGNEQFF TGTGCCAGCAGCTTAGCGCGGGGCAATGAGCAGTTCTTC
. TRBJ2-1 TRBV7-9 TRBD1 CASSLLRDRDYNEQFF TGTGCCAGCAGCTTATTGAGGGACAGGGATTACAATGAGCAGTTCTTC
. TRBJ2-3 TRBV30 TRBD1 CAWSQTGYAQYF TGTGCCTGGAGTCAGACAGGGTACGCGCAGTATTTT